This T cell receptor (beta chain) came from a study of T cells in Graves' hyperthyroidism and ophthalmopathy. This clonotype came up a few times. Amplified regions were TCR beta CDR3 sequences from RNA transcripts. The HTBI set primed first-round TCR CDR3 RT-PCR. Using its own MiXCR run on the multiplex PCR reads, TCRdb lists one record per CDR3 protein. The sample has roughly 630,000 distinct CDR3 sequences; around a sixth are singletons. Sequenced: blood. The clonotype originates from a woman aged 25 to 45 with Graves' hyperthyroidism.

In DNA, the CDR3 is TGTGCCAGCAGCCCGGGACTAGCGGGAACAACGAACACCGGGGAGCTGTTTTTT. It translates to CASSPGLAGTTNTGELFF. This sequence joins TRBV5-5 and TRBJ2-2; TRBD2 agrees at 13 bases. Losses at the gene ends were 4 bases for V and 0 bases for J; bases not matched to a gene: 6. This CDR3 is 18 amino acids long. CDR1 SGHKS and CDR2 YYEKEE come from the germline V gene (reference sequence).